This TCR beta chain was sequenced during a study of long-term antiretroviral therapy in people with HIV. With survey level as its setting, the immunoSEQ assay was v3.0. Clones were sequenced by immunoSEQ multiplex PCR, and TCRdb holds only the in-frame ones, with some missing. The table shows more than 10,000 clones, with about 88% occurring only once. This clonotype was obtained from a woman in her 40s with HIV. The sequenced sample was unsorted PBMCs, obtained 2.1 years after starting antiretroviral therapy.

The CDR3, as DNA: TGCAGCGTTGGGGAATCTGGAAACACCATATATTTT. This sequence encodes CSVGESGNTIYF. The rearrangement links TRBV29-1 to TRBJ1-3; D is ambiguous. Germline V gives CDR1 SQVTM, CDR2 ANQGSEA. CDR3 length: 12 residues. V lost 4 bases and J 1 base, leaving 5 bases between the germline ends.